The 10 T cell receptor beta chains reported below all come from one sample, sequenced in a study of blood T cell repertoires in COVID-19. Sequenced by immunoSEQ multiplex PCR; TCRdb stores in-frame clones only, minus some. The sample shows 55,000 to 65,000 clones, 82% of them seen only once. The sequencing sample was made of peripheral blood. All receptors come from a man aged 55 to 70 with acute or convalescent COVID-19.

As to this clone: Mismatch with germline at one junction end may stem from a read error. The chain is built from TRBV27 and TRBJ1-5, with D unclear. This CDR3 has 13 residues. Germline CDR1 is MNHEY and CDR2 is SMNVEV (reference sequence). CDR3 nucleotide sequence: TGTGCCAGCAGCTTATTCCACAATCAGCCCCAGCATTTT. This codes for CASSLFHNQPQHF.

This chain uses TRBV7-9 with TRBJ1-6, with TRBD1 as a possible D gene (5 bases). This CDR3 comprises 13 residues. Trimming stripped 3 bases from V and 8 bases from J, with 8 bases between. CDR1 SEHNR and CDR2 FQNEAQ come from the germline V gene (reference sequence). CDR3: CASSFKGDSPLHF. The DNA for the CDR3 is TGTGCCAGCAGCTTCAAAGGGGATTCACCCCTCCACTTT.

The V gene is TRBV19, the J gene TRBJ2-1; D not certain. The CDR3 has 14 residues. From germline, CDR1 is LNHDA and CDR2 SQIVND (reference sequence). Between the trimmed V and J ends, which lost 5 bases and 6 bases, there was a span of 14 bases. CDR3 nucleotide sequence: TGTGCCAGTAGTCCCGGGTCCTTTTTCAATGAGCAGTTCTTC. Translated, it gives CASSPGSFFNEQFF.

This clone was observed once. The chain employs TRBV9 and TRBJ1-6; D perhaps matches TRBD1 (5 bases). CDR3 size: 16 residues. Germline V gene data show CDR1 as SGDLS and CDR2 as YYNGEE. Trimming removed 3 bases at V and 0 bases at J, with 10 bases between. CDR3 DNA: TGTGCCAGCAGCGAATCCCAGGGCTCCTATAATTCACCCCTCCACTTT. As protein: CASSESQGSYNSPLHF.

This chain connects TRBV24-1 to TRBJ2-3, with TRBD2 identical over 8 bases. This CDR3 has 12 residues. Trimming took 7 bases from V and 5 from J; bases not matched to a gene: 1. The germline CDR1 and CDR2 sequences are KGHDR and SFDVKD. The CDR3 region has the DNA TGTGCCACCAGGGCGGGGGGAGATACGCAGTATTTT. This translates into CATRAGGDTQYF.

The table lists this clone with a count of one. This chain links TRBV6-5 with TRBJ1-5; no clear D gene. V gave up 3 bases and J gave up 6 bases, with 9 bases separating them. The V gene's germline CDR1 is MNHEY and CDR2 SVGAGI. This CDR3 is built from 13 residues. The DNA for the CDR3 is TGTGCCAGCAGTTATGTGGGCAGTCAGCCCCAGCATTTT. Encoded protein: CASSYVGSQPQHF.

The chain combines TRBV18 with TRBJ2-2, with D unresolved. The CDR3 sequence is 13 residues long. CDR1 KGHSH and CDR2 LQKENI come from the germline V gene. V was shortened by 2 bases and J by 3 bases, with 4 bases between the two germline ends. In nucleotides, the CDR3 is TGTGCCAGCTCACCAGGCCACACCGGGGAGCTGTTTTTT. This translates into CASSPGHTGELFF.

The chain recombines TRBV28 with TRBJ1-2, with 11 bases fitting TRBD1. V shed 2 bases and J 7 bases; nucleotides not matched to a gene: 3. From germline, CDR1 is MDHEN and CDR2 SYDVKM. The CDR3 has 14 residues. CDR3 residues: CASSLGTGGRGYTF. In DNA form, the CDR3 reads TGTGCCAGCAGTTTAGGGACAGGGGGACGTGGCTACACCTTC.

The chain recombines TRBV28 with TRBJ1-6, with D possibly matching TRBD1 (5 bases). The CDR3 contains 10 residues. Germline assignment: CDR1 MDHEN and CDR2 SYDVKM. V was clipped by 8 bases and J by 10 bases, with 6 bases between them. CDR3 in DNA: TGTGCCAGCGGGGGGTCACCCCTCCACTTT. Protein sequence: CASGGSPLHF.

The V call is TRBV24-1, the J call TRBJ1-5; D is perhaps TRBD1 (5 bases). Germline CDR1 KGHDR, CDR2 SFDVKD. The CDR3 is made up of 13 amino acids. Trimming shortened V by 5 bases and J by 9 bases, and 13 bases separated the two germline ends. The CDR3 DNA reads TGTGCCACCAGTGCTGCGGGCGGGGGGCCCCAGCATTTT. Its translation: CATSAAGGGPQHF.